The 4 T cell receptor beta chains presented below share a single source sample, sequenced in a study of blood T cell repertoires in COVID-19. Only in-frame clones appear in the TCRdb table, and some are missing; sequencing was by immunoSEQ multiplex PCR. The sample lists roughly 190,000 clones, 75% to 90% occurring once. The material sequenced was PBMCs or T cells enriched from blood (not recorded which). These receptor sequences come from a woman between 18 and 29 years old who had recovered from COVID-19.

The rearrangement uses TRBV7-2 and TRBJ1-2, with 8 bases that match TRBD1. The CDR3 is 13 residues long. In germline, CDR1 is SGHTA, CDR2 FQGNSA. V lost 5 bases and J lost 13; bases outside the gene matches: 12. The CDR3 sequence: CASSPFRDRPPTF. DNA for the CDR3: TGTGCCAGCAGCCCCTTCCGGGACAGGCCGCCCACCTTC.

The chain is built from TRBV4-3 and TRBJ2-1; 8 bases are a match to TRBD2. The CDR3 has 19 amino acids. The junction had 15 bases not matched to a gene; V was cut back by 0 bases and J by 5 bases. CDR1 and CDR2 (germline): LGHNA, YSLEER. CDR3 loop: CASSQDTVQRGPTNNEQFF. The DNA for the CDR3 is TGCGCCAGCAGCCAAGATACTGTTCAGCGGGGGCCCACAAACAATGAGCAGTTCTTC.

The V and J genes are TRBV6-5 and TRBJ2-7; D uncertain. Trimming stripped 6 bases from V and 0 bases from J, with 15 bases between. The CDR3 covers 15 residues. Germline CDR1 MNHEY, CDR2 SVGAGI. CDR3 in amino acids: CASRTSTLHSYEQYF. In nucleotides, the CDR3 is TGTGCCAGCAGGACCTCGACTCTCCACTCCTACGAGCAGTACTTC.

This clone was seen at least ten times. The chain is built from TRBV7-9 and TRBJ2-5; possible D gene TRBD2, 5 bases. The CDR3 is made up of 15 amino acids. The germline gives CDR1 SEHNR, CDR2 FQNEAQ (reference sequence). V was shortened by 1 base and J by 5 bases, with 14 bases between the two germline ends. The CDR3 reads CASSLGGSGWETQYF. CDR3 bases: TGTGCCAGCAGCTTAGGTGGGAGTGGTTGGGAGACCCAGTACTTC. The full variable domain, rest sourced from reference TRBV7-9 and TRBJ2-5, is DTGVSQNPRHKITKRGQNVTFRCDPISEHNRLYWYRQTLGQGPEFLTYFQNEAQLEKSRLLSDRFSAERPKGSFSTLEIQRTEQGDSAMYLCASSLGGSGWETQYFGPGTRLLVL.